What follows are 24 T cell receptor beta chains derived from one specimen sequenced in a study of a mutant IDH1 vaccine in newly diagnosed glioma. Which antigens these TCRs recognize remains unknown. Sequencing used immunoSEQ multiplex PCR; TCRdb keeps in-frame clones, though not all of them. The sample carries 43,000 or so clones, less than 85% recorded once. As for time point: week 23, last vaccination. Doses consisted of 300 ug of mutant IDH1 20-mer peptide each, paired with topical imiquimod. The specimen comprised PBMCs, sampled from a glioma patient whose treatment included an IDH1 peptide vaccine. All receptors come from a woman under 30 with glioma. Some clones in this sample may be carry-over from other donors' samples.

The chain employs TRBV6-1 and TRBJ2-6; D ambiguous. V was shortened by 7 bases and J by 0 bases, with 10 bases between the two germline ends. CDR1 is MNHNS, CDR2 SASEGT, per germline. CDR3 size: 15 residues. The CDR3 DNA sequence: TGTGCCAGCACCCCCCTGAGCTCTGGGGCCAACGTCCTGACTTTC. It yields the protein CASTPLSSGANVLTF.

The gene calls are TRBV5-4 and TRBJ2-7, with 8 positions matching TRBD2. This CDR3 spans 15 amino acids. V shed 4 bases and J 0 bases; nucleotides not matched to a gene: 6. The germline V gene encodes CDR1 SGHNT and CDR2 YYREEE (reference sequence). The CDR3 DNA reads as TGTGCCAGCAGCCCCCAAAGCGGGAGCTCCTACGAGCAGTACTTC. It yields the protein CASSPQSGSSYEQYF. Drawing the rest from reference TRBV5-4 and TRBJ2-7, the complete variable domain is ETGVTQSPTHLIKTRGQQVTLRCSSQSGHNTVSWYQQALGQGPQFIFQYYREEENGRGNFPPRFSGLQFPNYSSELNVNALELDDSALYLCASSPQSGSSYEQYFGPGTRLTVT.

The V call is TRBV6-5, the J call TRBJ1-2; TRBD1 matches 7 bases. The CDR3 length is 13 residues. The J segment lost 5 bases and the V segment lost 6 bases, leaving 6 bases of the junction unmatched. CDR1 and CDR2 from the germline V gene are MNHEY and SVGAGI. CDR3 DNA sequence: TGTGCCAGCAGACACACAGGGGATTATGGCTACACCTTC. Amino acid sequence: CASRHTGDYGYTF.

This chain's CDR3 is CASSPPGQLQFF. CDR3 DNA sequence: TGTGCCAGCAGTCCCCCCGGACAGCTGCAGTTCTTC. V is TRBV6-6 and J is TRBJ2-1; TRBD1 might be the D (6 bases). CDR3 length: 12 residues. Trimming took 5 bases from V and 12 from J, leaving 14 bases between them. Germline CDR1 and CDR2: MNHNY and SVGAGI (reference sequence).

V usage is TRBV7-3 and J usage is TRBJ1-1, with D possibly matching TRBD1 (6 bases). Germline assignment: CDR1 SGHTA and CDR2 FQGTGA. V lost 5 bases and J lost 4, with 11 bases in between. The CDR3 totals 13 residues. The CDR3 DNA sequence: TGTGCCAGCAGCCCAGGGACACCCACTGAAGCTTTCTTT. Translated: CASSPGTPTEAFF.

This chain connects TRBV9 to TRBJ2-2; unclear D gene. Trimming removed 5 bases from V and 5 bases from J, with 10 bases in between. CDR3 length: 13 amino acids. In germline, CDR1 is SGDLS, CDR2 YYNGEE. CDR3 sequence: CASSQRVTGELFF. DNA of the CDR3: TGTGCCAGCAGTCAGCGAGTAACCGGGGAGCTGTTTTTT. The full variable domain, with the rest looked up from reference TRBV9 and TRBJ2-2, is DSGVTQTPKHLITATGQRVTLRCSPRSGDLSVYWYQQSLDQGLQFLIQYYNGEERAKGNILERFSAQQFPDLHSELNLSSLELGDSALYFCASSQRVTGELFFGEGSRLTVL.

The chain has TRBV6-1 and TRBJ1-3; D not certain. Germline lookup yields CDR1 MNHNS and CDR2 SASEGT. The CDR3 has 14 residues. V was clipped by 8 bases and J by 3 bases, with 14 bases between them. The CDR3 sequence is CASPRPGFGNTIYF. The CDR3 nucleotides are TGTGCCAGCCCTCGACCGGGGTTTGGAAACACCATATATTTT.

CDR3 amino acids: CAWSVREGYGYGYTF. CDR3 DNA sequence: TGTGCCTGGAGTGTAAGGGAGGGCTACGGATATGGCTACACCTTC. The rearrangement joins TRBV30 to TRBJ1-2; D remains ambiguous. CDR3 length equals 15 residues. Germline V gene data show CDR1 as GTSNPN and CDR2 as SVGIG (reference sequence). V lost 0 bases, J lost 5 bases, and 16 bases lay in between.

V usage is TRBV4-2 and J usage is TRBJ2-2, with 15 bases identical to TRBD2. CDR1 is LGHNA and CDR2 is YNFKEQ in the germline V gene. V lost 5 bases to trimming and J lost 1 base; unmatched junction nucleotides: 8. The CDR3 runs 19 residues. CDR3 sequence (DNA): TGTGCCAGCAGCTTTTTCCCGGGACTAGCGGGGGGGAACACCGGGGAGCTGTTTTTT. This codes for CASSFFPGLAGGNTGELFF.

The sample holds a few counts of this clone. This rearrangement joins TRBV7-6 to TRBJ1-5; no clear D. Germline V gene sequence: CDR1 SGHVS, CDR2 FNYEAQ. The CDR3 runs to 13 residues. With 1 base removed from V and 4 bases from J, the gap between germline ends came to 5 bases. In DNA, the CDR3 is TGTGCCAGCAGCTTAGACGTGAATCAGCCCCAGCATTTT. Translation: CASSLDVNQPQHF.

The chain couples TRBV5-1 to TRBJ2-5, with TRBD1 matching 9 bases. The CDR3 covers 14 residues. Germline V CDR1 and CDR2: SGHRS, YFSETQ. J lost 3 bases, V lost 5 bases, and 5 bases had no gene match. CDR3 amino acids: CASSIGTGKETQYF. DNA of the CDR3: TGCGCCAGCAGTATAGGGACAGGGAAAGAGACCCAGTACTTC.

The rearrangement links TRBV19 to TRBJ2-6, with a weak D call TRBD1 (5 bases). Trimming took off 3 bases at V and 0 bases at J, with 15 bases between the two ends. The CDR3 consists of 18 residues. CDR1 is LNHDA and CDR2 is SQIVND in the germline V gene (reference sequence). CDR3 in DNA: TGTGCCAGTAGTATGCAAATATTCAGGGACTCTGGGGCCAACGTCCTGACTTTC. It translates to CASSMQIFRDSGANVLTF.

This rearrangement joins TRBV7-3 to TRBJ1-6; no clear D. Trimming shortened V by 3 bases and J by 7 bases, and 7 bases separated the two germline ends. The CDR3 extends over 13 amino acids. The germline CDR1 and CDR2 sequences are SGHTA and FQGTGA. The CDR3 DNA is TGTGCCAGCAGCTTGGGCAGGAATTCACCCCTCCACTTT. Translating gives CASSLGRNSPLHF.

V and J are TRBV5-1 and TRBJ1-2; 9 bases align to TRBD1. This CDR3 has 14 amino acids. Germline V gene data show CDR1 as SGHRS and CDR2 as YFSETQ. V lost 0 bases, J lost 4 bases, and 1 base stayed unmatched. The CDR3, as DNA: TGCGCCAGCAGCTTGGGGGGACAGGGCTATGGCTACACCTTC. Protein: CASSLGGQGYGYTF.

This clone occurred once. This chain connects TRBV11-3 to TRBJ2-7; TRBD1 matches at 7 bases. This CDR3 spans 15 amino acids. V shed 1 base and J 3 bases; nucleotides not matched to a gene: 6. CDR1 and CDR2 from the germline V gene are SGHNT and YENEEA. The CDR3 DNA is TGTGCCAGCAGCTTAGCGGGGACAGATCTCTACGAGCAGTACTTC. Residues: CASSLAGTDLYEQYF.

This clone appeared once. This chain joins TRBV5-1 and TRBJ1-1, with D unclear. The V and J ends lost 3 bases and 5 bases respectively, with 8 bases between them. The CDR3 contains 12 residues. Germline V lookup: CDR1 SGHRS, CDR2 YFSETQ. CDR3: CASSWTGTEAFF. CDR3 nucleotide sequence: TGCGCCAGCAGCTGGACCGGGACTGAAGCTTTCTTT.

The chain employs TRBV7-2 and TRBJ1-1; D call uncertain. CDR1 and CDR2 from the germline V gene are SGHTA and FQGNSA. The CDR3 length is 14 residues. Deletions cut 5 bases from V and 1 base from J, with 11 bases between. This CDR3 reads CASSRRMTNTEAFF. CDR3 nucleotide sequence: TGTGCCAGCAGCCGTAGGATGACGAACACTGAAGCTTTCTTT.

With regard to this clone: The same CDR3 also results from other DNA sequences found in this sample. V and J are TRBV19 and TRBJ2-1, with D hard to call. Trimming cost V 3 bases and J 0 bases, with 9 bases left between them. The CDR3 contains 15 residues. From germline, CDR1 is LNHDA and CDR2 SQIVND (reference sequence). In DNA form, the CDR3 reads TGTGCCAGTAGTATCGACCGGAGCTCCTACAATGAGCAGTTCTTC. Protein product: CASSIDRSSYNEQFF.

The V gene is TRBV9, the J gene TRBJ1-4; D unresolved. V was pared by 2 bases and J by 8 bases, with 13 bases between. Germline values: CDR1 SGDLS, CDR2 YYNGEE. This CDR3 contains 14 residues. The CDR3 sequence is CASSVTSRTEKLFF. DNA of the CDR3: TGTGCCAGCAGCGTCACGTCTCGGACCGAAAAACTGTTTTTT.

The CDR3 loop is CASSVGLAGGKEQYF. The CDR3 DNA reads TGTGCCAGCAGCGTAGGACTAGCGGGGGGAAAGGAGCAGTACTTC. This rearrangement joins TRBV9 to TRBJ2-7; 13 bases are shared with TRBD2. The V and J ends lost 0 bases and 7 bases, in that order; junction bases with no gene match: 4. The CDR3 has 15 residues. Germline V CDR1 and CDR2: SGDLS, YYNGEE.

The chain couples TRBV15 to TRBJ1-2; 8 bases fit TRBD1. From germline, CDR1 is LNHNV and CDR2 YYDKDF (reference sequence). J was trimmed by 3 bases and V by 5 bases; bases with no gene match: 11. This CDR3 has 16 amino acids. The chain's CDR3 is CATSEDRDALYYGYTF. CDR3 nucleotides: TGTGCCACCAGCGAGGACAGGGACGCCCTCTACTATGGCTACACCTTC.

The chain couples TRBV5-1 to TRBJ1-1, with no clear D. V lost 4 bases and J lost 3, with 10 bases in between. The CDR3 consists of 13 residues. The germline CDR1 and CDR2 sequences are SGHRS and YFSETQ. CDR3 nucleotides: TGCGCCAGCAGCAGGGCGGAGGACACTGAAGCTTTCTTT. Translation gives CASSRAEDTEAFF.

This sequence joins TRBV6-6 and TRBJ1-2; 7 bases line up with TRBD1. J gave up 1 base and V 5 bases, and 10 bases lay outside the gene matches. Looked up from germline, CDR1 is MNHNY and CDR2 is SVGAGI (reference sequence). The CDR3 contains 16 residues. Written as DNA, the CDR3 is TGTGCCAGCAGTACCCCTGACAGGGTGGGTAACTATGGCTACACCTTC. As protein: CASSTPDRVGNYGYTF.

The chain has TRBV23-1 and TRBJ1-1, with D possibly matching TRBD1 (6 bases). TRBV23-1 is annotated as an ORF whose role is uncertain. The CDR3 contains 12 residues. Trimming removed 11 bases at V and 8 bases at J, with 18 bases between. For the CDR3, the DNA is TGCGCCGCCTTGGGGGGGCCAAAAGAAGCTTTCTTT. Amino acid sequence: CAALGGPKEAFF.